This T cell receptor (beta chain) is from a study of cytomegalovirus exposure and HLA in healthy donors. 13 Jbeta primers and 60 Vbeta primers were used for the PCR. The repertoire was sequenced with immunoSEQ multiplex PCR; TCRdb's copy has only in-frame clones and lacks some. Of approximately 210,000 clones listed, about four fifths are singletons. Germline CDR1 is LNHDA and CDR2 is SQIVND (reference sequence). The CDR3 runs 12 residues. Trimming took off 9 bases at V and 4 bases at J, with 13 bases between the two ends. This TCR was sampled from a girl under 18 in good health and CMV-seropositive. The gene calls are TRBV19 and TRBJ2-7, with D tentatively TRBD1 (5 bases). The sequencing sample was made of PBMCs. Here the CDR3 DNA reads TGTGCCAGCCAGGGTTCGCCGTACGAGCAGTACTTC. Its protein product is CASQGSPYEQYF.